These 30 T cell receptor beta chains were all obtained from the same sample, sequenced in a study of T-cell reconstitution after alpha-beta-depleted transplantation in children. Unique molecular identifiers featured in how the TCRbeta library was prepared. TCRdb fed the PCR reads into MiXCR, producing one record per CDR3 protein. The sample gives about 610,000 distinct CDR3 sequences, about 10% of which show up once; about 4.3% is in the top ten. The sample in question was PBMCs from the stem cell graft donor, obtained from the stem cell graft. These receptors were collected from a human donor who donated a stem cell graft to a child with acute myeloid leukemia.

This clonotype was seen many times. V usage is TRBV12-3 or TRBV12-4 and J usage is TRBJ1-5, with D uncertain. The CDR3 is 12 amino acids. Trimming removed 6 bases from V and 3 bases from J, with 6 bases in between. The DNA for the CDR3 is TGTGCCAGCAGAGCCTCCAATCAGCCCCAGCATTTT. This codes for CASRASNQPQHF.

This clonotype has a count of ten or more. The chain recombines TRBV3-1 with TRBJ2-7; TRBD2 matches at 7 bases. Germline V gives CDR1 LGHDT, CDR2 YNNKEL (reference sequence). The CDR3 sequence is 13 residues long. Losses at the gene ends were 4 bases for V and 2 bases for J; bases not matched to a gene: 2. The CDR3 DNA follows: TGTGCCAGCAGCCGCGGGACTACCTACGAGCAGTACTTC. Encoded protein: CASSRGTTYEQYF.

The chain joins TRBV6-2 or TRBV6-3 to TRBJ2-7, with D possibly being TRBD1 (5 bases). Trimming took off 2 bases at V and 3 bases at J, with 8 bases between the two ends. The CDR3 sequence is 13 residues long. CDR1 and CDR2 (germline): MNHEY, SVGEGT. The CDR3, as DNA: TGTGCCAGCAGTTACACAGGATACTACGAGCAGTACTTC. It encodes CASSYTGYYEQYF.

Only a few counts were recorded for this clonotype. The CDR3 reads CSAPGLANEQFF. The DNA of the CDR3 is TGCAGTGCTCCGGGACTAGCGAATGAGCAGTTCTTC. This chain connects TRBV20-1 to TRBJ2-1; 10 nucleotides line up with TRBD2. CDR1 and CDR2 from the germline V gene are DFQATT and SNEGSKA (reference sequence). V shed 5 bases and J 7 bases; nucleotides not matched to a gene: 2. CDR3 length equals 12 residues.

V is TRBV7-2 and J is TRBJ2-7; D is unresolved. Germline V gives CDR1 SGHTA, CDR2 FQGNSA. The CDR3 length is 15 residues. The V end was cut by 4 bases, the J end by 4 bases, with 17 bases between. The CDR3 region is CASSSDLIGVYEQYF. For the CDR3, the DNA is TGTGCCAGCAGCTCTGACCTCATCGGTGTATACGAGCAGTACTTC.

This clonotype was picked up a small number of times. CDR3 DNA: TGCAGCGTTGAAAGACCTGGGGGCACAGATACGCAGTATTTT. Protein sequence: CSVERPGGTDTQYF. V usage is TRBV29-1 and J usage is TRBJ2-3; D is uncertain. The length of the CDR3 is 14 residues. Trimming removed 2 bases from V and 1 base from J, with 10 bases in between. The germline CDR1 and CDR2 sequences are SQVTM and ANQGSEA.

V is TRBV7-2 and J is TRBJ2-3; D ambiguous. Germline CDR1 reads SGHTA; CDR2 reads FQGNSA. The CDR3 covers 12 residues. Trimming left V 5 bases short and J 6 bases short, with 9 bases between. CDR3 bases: TGTGCCAGCAGCCCGGCCCTGGATACGCAGTATTTT. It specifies CASSPALDTQYF.

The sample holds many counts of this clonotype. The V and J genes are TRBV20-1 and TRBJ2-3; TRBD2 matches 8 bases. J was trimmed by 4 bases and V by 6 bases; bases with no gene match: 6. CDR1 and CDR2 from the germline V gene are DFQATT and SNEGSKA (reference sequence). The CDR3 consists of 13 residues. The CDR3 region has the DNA TGCAGTGCCCCCCGGGAGGGGGCAGATACGCAGTATTTT. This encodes CSAPREGADTQYF.

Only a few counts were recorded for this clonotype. CDR3 sequence reads: CASRPQGPTEAFF. CDR3 coding DNA: TGTGCCAGCAGACCACAGGGACCCACTGAAGCTTTCTTT. The rearrangement uses TRBV12-3 or TRBV12-4 and TRBJ1-1; D might be TRBD1 (6 bases). V was clipped by 6 bases and J by 4 bases, with 12 bases between them. This CDR3 contains 13 residues.

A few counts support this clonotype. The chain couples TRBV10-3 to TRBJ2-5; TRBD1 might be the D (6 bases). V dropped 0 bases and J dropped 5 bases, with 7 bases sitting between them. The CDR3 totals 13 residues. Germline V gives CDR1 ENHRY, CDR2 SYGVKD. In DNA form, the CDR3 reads TGTGCCATCAGTGAGTCACAGGGCGAGACCCAGTACTTC. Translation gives CAISESQGETQYF.

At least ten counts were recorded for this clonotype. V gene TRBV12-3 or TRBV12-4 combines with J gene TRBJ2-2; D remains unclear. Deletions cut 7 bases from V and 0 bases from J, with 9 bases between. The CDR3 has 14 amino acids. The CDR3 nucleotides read TGTGCCAGCAAAGGTCACCCGAACACCGGGGAGCTGTTTTTT. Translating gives CASKGHPNTGELFF.

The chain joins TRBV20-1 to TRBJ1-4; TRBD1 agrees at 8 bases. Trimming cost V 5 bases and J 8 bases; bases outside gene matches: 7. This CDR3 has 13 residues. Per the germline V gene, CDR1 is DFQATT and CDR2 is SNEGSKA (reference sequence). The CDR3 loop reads CSAEGQGGEKLFF. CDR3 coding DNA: TGCAGTGCTGAAGGACAGGGAGGGGAAAAACTGTTTTTT.

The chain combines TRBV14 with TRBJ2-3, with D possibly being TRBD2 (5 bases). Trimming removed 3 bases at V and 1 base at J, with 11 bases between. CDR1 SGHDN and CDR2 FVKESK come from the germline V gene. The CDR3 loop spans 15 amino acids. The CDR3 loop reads CASSHPSAGTDTQYF. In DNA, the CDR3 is TGTGCCAGCAGCCATCCCTCAGCGGGCACAGATACGCAGTATTTT.

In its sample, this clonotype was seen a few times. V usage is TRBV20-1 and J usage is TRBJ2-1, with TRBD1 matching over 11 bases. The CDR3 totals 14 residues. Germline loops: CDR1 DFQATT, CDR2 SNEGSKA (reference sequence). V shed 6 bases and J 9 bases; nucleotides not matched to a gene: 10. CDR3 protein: CSAPGQGGDGEQFF. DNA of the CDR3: TGCAGTGCCCCGGGACAGGGGGGGGACGGTGAGCAGTTCTTC.

This CDR3 reads CASRPGLAPSYNEQFF. CDR3 DNA sequence: TGTGCCAGCAGGCCCGGACTAGCCCCCTCCTACAATGAGCAGTTCTTC. V usage is TRBV7-2 and J usage is TRBJ2-1; 8 nucleotides line up with TRBD2. J was trimmed by 0 bases and V by 6 bases; bases with no gene match: 7. Germline V CDR1 and CDR2: SGHTA, FQGNSA. CDR3 length: 16 amino acids. Full variable domain (outside the CDR3, taken from reference TRBV7-2 and TRBJ2-1): GAGVSQSPSNKVTEKGKDVELRCDPISGHTALYWYRQSLGQGLEFLIYFQGNSAPDKSGLPSDRFSAERTGGSVSTLTIQRTQQEDSAVYLCASRPGLAPSYNEQFFGPGTRLTVL.

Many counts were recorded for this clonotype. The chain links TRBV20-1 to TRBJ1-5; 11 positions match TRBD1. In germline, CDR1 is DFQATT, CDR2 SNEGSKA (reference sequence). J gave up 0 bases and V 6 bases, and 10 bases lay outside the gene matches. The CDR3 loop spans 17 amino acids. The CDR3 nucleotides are TGCAGTGCCAGTAGGACAGGGGGCTCGTATAGCAATCAGCCCCAGCATTTT. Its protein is CSASRTGGSYSNQPQHF.

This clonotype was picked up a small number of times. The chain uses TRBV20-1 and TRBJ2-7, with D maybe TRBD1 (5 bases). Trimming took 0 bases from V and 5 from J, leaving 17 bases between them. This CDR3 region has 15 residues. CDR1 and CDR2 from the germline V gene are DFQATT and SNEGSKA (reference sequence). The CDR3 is CSAREARTKRDEQYF. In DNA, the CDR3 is TGCAGTGCTAGAGAAGCTAGGACAAAAAGGGACGAGCAGTACTTC.

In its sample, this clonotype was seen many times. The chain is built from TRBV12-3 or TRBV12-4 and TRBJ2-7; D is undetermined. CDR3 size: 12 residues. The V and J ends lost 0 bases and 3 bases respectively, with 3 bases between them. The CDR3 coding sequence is TGTGCCAGCAGTTTAGCTTACTACGAGCAGTACTTC. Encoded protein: CASSLAYYEQYF.

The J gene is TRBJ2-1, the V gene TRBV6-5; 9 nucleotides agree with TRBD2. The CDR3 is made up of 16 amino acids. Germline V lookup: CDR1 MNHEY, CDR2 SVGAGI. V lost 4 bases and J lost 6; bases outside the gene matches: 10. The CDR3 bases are TGTGCCAGCAGTTTCCTGACTAGCGGTGCGATCAATGAGCAGTTCTTC. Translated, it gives CASSFLTSGAINEQFF.

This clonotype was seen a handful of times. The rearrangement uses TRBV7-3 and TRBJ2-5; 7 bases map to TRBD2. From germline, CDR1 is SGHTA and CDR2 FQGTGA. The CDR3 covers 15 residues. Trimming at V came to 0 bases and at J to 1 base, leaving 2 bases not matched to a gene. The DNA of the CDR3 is TGTGCCAGCAGCTTAACGGCTAGCGGCCAAGAGACCCAGTACTTC. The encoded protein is CASSLTASGQETQYF.

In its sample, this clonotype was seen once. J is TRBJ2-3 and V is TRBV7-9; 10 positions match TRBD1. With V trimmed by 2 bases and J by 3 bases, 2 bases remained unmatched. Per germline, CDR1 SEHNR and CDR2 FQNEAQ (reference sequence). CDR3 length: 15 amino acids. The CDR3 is CASSLKGQGTDTQYF. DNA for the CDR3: TGTGCCAGCAGCTTAAAGGGACAGGGGACAGATACGCAGTATTTT.

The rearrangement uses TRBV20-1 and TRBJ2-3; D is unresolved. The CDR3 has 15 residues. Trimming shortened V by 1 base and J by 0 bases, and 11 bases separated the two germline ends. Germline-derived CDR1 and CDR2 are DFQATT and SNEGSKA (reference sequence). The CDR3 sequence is CSARAAHTSTDTQYF. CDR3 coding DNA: TGCAGTGCTAGAGCGGCGCATACTAGCACAGATACGCAGTATTTT.

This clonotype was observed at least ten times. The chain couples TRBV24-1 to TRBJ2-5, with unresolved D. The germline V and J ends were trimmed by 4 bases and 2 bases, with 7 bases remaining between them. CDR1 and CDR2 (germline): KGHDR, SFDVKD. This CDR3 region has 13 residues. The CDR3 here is CATSDRPQETQYF. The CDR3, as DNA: TGTGCCACCAGTGACCGGCCGCAAGAGACCCAGTACTTC.

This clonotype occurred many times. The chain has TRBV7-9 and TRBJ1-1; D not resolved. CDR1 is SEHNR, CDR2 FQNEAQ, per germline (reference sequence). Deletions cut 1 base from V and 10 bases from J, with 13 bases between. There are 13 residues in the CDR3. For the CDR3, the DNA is TGTGCCAGCAGCTTAGGTCCCCCTAATGGAGCTTTCTTT. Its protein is CASSLGPPNGAFF.

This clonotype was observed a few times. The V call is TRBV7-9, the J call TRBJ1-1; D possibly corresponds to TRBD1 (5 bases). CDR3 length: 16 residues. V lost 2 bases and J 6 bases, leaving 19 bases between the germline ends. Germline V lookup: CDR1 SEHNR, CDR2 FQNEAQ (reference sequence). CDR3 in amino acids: CASSLWGEPTKAEAFF. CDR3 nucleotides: TGTGCCAGCAGCTTATGGGGGGAACCCACCAAGGCTGAAGCTTTCTTT.

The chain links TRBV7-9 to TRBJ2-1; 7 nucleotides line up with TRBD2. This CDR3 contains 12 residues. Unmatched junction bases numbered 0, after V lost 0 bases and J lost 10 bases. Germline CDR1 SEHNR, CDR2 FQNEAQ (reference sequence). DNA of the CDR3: TGTGCCAGCAGCTTAGCGACTAGCGAGCAGTTCTTC. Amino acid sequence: CASSLATSEQFF. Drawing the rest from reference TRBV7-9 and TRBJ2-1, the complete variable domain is DTGVSQNPRHKITKRGQNVTFRCDPISEHNRLYWYRQTLGQGPEFLTYFQNEAQLEKSRLLSDRFSAERPKGSFSTLEIQRTEQGDSAMYLCASSLATSEQFFGPGTRLTVL.

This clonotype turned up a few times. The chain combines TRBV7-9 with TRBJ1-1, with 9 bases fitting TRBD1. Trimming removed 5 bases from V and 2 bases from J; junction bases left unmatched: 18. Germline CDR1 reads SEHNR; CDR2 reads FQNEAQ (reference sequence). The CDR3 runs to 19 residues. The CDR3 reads CASSLSDWDRASLNTEAFF. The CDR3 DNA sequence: TGTGCCAGCAGCCTATCAGACTGGGACAGGGCAAGTTTAAACACTGAAGCTTTCTTT.

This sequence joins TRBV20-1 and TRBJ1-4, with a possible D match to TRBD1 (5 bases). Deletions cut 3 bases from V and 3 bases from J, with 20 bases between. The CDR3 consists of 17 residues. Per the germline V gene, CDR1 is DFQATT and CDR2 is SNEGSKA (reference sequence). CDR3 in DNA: TGCAGTGCTAGGTTAGGGAGGACCGGGACGGCTAATGAAAAACTGTTTTTT. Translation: CSARLGRTGTANEKLFF.

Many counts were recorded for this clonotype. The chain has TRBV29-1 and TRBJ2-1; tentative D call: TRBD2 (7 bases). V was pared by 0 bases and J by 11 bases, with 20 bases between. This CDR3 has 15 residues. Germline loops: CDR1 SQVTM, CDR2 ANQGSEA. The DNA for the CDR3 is TGCAGCGTTGAAGATCAAGGCAGGGGAGGGAGAAAGCAGTTCTTC. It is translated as CSVEDQGRGGRKQFF.

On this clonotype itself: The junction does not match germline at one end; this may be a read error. CDR3 protein: CASSDNYGGEQFF. CDR3 in DNA: TGTGCTAGCAGCGATAATTACGGCGGTGAGCAGTTCTTC. This sequence joins TRBV7-7 and TRBJ2-1; the D is unclear. The CDR3 is 13 amino acids. Germline CDR1 SSHAT, CDR2 FNYEAQ (reference sequence).